This TCR beta chain is drawn from a study of T cells in Graves' hyperthyroidism and ophthalmopathy. Study as a whole: Initial diagnosis, before any treatment, was when peripheral blood was collected.

Regarding the study as a whole: Model output signaled ophthalmopathy a median around 6.9 months ahead of onset.

This clonotype appeared many times. What it binds is unknown. CDR1 is GTSNPN and CDR2 is SVGIG in the germline V gene (reference sequence). The CDR3 has 15 residues. The V end lost 4 bases, the J end lost 3 bases, and 16 bases lay between the germline ends. Each 10 ml fresh peripheral blood draw supplied the PBMCs. Amplified regions were TCR beta CDR3 sequences from RNA transcripts. The HTBI primer set was used in a first-round RT-PCR of the TCR CDR3. A single record per CDR3 protein comes from TCRdb applying MiXCR to the multiplex PCR reads. The top ten clones hold roughly an eighth of a sample with about 640,000 distinct CDR3 sequences, roughly 15% of them seen once.

The sequenced sample consisted of blood. The clonotype was recovered from a woman in her forties or fifties with Graves' ophthalmopathy. The V gene is TRBV30, the J gene TRBJ1-3, with D tentatively TRBD1 (6 bases). The CDR3 nucleotides are TGTGCCTGGACTCTCTGGGGGGCCGGTGGAAACACCATATATTTT. It translates to CAWTLWGAGGNTIYF.